The T cell receptor beta chain under discussion was sequenced for a study of blood T cell repertoires in COVID-19. Study in general: Acute and convalescent COVID-19 specimens originated in the United States, Italy and Spain. The cDNA or gDNA used as material had been derived from T cells, B-cell-depleted T cells, or PBMCs.

Per the study methods: Using reference gene primer amplification, nucleated cell counts were estimated. Sequencing was performed with immunoSEQ multiplex PCR; in TCRdb, only in-frame clones are kept and a portion is missing. D and trimming were read from the DNA, whereas the V and J calls and clone size are those reported in that table. The sample contains fewer than 250,000 clones, about 80% of which appear only once. CDR3 length equals 13 residues. V was pared by 2 bases and J by 8 bases, with 12 bases between. Germline assignment: CDR1 MDHEN and CDR2 SYDVKM. The clonotype comes from a woman between 45 and 65 years old with acute or convalescent COVID-19. The chain carries TRBV28 and TRBJ1-2, with TRBD1 as a possible D gene (5 bases). The sequenced material came from peripheral blood. CDR3 amino acids: CASSLGGGDGYTF. In nucleotides, the CDR3 is TGTGCCAGCAGTTTAGGAGGAGGGGACGGCTACACCTTC.